This TCR beta chain stems from a study of shared clonotypes between healthy human individuals. As for the study in general: CD4 naive and memory got three plates each, CD8 naive two, CD8 memory one. Overall study findings and caveats: The study found about 5% of naive CD4 clonotypes shared across a few donors. Donor clonotype sharing was expected to depend on sequencing depth.

About this clone: No antigen is known for it.

Trimming left V 1 base short and J 0 bases short, with 7 bases between. The CDR3 contains 15 residues. Germline CDR1 is SGHVS and CDR2 is FQNEAQ. Profiling relied on immunoSEQ multiplex PCR, and the TCRdb table lists in-frame clones only, not all of them. The table shows millions of clones, with roughly 95% occurring only once. Only Caucasian adults living in Nashville, Tennessee made up the donor group. The sample taken for sequencing was naive CD4+ T cells sorted from blood. This sample's subset: CD45RA+ positively selected. The clonotype originates from a man aged 18 to 29 in good health. The V call is TRBV7-8, the J call TRBJ1-5; D gene ambiguous. The CDR3 DNA is TGTGCCAGCAGCTTAGATGATTTTAGCAATCAGCCCCAGCATTTT. This translates into CASSLDDFSNQPQHF.